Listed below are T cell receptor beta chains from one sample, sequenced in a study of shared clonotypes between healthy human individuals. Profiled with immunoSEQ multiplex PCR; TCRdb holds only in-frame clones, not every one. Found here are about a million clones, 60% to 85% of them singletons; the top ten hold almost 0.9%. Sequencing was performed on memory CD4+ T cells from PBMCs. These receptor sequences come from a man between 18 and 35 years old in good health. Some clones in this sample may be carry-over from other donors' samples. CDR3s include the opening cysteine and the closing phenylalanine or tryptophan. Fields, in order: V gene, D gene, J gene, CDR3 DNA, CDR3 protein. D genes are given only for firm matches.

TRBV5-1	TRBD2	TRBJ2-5	TGCGCCAGCAGCCCGCAAATACTAGCGAACAAAGAGACCCAGTACTTC	CASSPQILANKETQYF
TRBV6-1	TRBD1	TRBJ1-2	TGTGCCAGCAGTCAGGGACAGGGGTTCTATGGCTACACCTTC	CASSQGQGFYGYTF
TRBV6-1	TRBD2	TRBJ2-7	TGTGCCAGCAGTGAAGCAAGCGGGAGGCGCCCTTTCGAGCAGTACTTC	CASSEASGRRPFEQYF
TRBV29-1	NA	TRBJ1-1	TGCAGCGGACTTGACTTTTCAACAGGGCGCACTGAAGCTTTCTTT	CSGLDFSTGRTEAFF
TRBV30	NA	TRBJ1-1	TGTGCCTGGACGGGCGGGGTCGGCACTGAAGCTTTCTTT	CAWTGGVGTEAFF
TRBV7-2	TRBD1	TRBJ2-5	TGTGCCAGCAGCGTCAGACAGGGGAGCGAGACCCAGTACTTC	CASSVRQGSETQYF
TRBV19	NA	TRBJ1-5	TGTGCCAGTAGTATGTCTGGGGGGCAGCCCCAGCATTTT	CASSMSGGQPQHF
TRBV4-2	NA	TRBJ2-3	TGTGCCAGCAGCCAAGAGCGGTCCCCCACAGATACGCAGTATTTT	CASSQERSPTDTQYF
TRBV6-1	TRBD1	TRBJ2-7	TGTGCCAGCAGATCCGGGACAGATTCCTACGAGCAGTACTTC	CASRSGTDSYEQYF
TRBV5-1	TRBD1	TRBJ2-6	TGCGCCAGCAGACTGGCTGGGACAGGGGGTACTGGGGCCAACGTCCTGACTTTC	CASRLAGTGGTGANVLTF
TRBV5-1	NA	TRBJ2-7	TGCGCCAGCAGCCCTCAAGGGGGAGACGAGCAGTACTTC	CASSPQGGDEQYF
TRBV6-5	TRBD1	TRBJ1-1	TGTGCCAGCAGTCACAGGGGAGGAGACACTGAAGCTTTCTTT	CASSHRGGDTEAFF
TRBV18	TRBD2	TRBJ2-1	TGTGCCAGCTATACCGGGACTAGGTCCTACAATGAGCAGTTCTTC	CASYTGTRSYNEQFF
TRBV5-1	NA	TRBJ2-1	TGCGCCAGCAGCTTGGCCGGGACCTCGGGGAATGAGCAGTTCTTC	CASSLAGTSGNEQFF
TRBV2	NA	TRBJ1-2	TGTGCCAGCTTCGGGGGGGCAGATGACTATGGCTACACCTTC	CASFGGADDYGYTF